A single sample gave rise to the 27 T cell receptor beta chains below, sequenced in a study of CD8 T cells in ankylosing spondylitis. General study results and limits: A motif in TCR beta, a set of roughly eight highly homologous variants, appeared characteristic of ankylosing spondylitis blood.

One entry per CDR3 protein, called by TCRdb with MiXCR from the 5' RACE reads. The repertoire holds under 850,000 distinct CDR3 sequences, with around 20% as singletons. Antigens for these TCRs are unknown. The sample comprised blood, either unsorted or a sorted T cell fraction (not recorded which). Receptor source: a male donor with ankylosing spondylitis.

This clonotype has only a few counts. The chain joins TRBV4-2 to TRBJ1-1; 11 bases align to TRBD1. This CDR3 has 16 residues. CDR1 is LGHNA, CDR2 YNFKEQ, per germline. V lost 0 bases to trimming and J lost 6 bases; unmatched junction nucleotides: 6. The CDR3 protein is CASSQESGTGGAEAFF. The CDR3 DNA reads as TGTGCCAGCAGCCAAGAATCCGGGACAGGGGGGGCTGAAGCTTTCTTT.

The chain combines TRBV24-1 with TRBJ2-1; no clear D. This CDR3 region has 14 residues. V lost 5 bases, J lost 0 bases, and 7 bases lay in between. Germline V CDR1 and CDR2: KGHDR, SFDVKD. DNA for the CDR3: TGTGCCACCAGTGCCGCTAGCTCCTACAATGAGCAGTTCTTC. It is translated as CATSAASSYNEQFF.

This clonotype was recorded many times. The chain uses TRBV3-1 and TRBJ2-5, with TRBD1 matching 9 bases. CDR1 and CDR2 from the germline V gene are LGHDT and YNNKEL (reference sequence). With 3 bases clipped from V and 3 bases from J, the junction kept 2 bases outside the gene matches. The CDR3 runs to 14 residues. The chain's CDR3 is CASSQGQGKETQYF. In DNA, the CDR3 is TGTGCCAGCAGCCAGGGACAGGGTAAAGAGACCCAGTACTTC.

The CDR3 DNA sequence: TGTGCCAGCAAAGGGGGGGCTGTAGGCAATGAGCAGTTCTTC. It specifies CASKGGAVGNEQFF. The chain recombines TRBV12-3 or TRBV12-4 with TRBJ2-1; D may be TRBD2 (7 bases). The CDR3 spans 14 residues. V was pared by 7 bases and J by 6 bases, with 16 bases between.

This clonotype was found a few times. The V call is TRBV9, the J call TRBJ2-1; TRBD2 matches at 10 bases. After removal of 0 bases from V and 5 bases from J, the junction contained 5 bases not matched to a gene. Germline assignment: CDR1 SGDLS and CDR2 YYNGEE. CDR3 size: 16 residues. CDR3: CASSVELAGLHNEQFF. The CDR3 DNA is TGTGCCAGCAGCGTAGAACTAGCGGGATTGCACAATGAGCAGTTCTTC.

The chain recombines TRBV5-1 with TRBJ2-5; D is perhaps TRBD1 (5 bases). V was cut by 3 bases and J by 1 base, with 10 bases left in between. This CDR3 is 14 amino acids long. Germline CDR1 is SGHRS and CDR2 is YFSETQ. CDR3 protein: CASSSIRGQETQYF. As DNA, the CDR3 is TGCGCCAGCAGCTCTATTAGGGGCCAAGAGACCCAGTACTTC.

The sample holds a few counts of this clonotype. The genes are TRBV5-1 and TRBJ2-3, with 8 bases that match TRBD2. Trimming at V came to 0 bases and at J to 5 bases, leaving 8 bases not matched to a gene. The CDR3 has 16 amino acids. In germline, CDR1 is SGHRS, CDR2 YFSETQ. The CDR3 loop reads CASSLAIRGGVDTQYF. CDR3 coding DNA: TGCGCCAGCAGCTTGGCTATACGGGGGGGTGTAGATACGCAGTATTTT. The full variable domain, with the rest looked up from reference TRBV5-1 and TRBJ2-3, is KAGVTQTPRYLIKTRGQQVTLSCSPISGHRSVSWYQQTPGQGLQFLFEYFSETQRNKGNFPGRFSGRQFSNSRSEMNVSTLELGDSALYLCASSLAIRGGVDTQYFGPGTRLTVL.

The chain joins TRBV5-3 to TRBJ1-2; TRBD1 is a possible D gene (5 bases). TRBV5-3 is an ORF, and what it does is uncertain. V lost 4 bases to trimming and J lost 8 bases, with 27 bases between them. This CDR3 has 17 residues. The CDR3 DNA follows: TGTGCCAGAAGCCAAGAAGGGGTTTTGCTGCCTCGTGGCGGCTACACCTTC. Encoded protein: CARSQEGVLLPRGGYTF.

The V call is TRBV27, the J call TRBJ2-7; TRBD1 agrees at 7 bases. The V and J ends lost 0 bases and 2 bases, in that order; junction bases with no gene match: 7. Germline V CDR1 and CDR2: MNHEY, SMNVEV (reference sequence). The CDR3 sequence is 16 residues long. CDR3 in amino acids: CASSLSPGTAAYEQYF. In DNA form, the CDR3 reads TGTGCCAGCAGTTTATCTCCCGGGACAGCGGCCTACGAGCAGTACTTC.

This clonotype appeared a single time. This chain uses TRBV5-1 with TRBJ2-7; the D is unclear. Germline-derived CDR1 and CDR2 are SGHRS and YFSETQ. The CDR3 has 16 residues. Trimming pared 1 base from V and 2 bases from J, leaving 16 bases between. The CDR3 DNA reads TGCGCCAGCAGCTTGAGCAGTTCCTTCCAACCCTACGAGCAGTACTTC. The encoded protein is CASSLSSSFQPYEQYF.

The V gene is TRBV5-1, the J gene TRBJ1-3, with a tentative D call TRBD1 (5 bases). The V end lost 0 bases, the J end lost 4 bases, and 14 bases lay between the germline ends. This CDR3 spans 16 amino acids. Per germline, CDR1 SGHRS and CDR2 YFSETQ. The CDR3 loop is CASSLAVGPRGNTIYF. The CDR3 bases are TGCGCCAGCAGCTTGGCCGTGGGGCCGCGGGGAAACACCATATATTTT.

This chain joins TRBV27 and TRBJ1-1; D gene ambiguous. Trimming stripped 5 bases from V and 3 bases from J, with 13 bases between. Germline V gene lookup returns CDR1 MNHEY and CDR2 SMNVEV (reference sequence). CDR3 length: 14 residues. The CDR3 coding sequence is TGTGCCAGCAGTCTTGACACCACGTACACTGAAGCTTTCTTT. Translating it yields CASSLDTTYTEAFF.

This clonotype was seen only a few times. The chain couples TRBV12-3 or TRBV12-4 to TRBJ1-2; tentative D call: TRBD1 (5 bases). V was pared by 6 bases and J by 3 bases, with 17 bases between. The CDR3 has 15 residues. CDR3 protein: CASSSPAGRDYGYTF. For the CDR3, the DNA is TGTGCCAGCAGCTCCCCCGCGGGGCGGGACTATGGCTACACCTTC.

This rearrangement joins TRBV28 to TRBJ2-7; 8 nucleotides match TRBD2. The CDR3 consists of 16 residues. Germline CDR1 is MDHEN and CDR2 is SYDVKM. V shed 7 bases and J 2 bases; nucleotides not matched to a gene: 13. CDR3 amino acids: CASIAGRGPNTYEQYF. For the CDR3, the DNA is TGTGCCAGCATCGCCGGGAGGGGACCTAATACCTACGAGCAGTACTTC.

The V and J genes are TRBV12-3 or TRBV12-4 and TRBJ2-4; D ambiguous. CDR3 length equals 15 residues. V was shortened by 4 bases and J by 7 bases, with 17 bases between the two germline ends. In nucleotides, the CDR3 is TGTGCCAGCAGTTCCCCCTCGACTCAATCGAACATTCAGTACTTC. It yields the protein CASSSPSTQSNIQYF.

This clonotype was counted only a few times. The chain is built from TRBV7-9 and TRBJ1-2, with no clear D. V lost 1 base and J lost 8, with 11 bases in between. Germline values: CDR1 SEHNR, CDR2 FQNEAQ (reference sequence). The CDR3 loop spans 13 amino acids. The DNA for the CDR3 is TGTGCCAGCAGCTTAGAAGCTTTGATGGGCTACACCTTC. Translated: CASSLEALMGYTF.

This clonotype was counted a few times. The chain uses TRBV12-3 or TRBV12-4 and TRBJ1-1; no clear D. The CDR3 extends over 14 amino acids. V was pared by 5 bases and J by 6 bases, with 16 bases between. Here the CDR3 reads CASSPPTGPPEAFF. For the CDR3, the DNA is TGTGCCAGCAGTCCACCCACGGGCCCACCTGAAGCTTTCTTT.

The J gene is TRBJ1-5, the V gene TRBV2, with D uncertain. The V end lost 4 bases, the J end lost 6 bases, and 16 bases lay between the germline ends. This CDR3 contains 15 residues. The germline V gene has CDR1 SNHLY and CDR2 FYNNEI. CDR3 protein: CASSVGWGPGQPQHF. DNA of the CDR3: TGTGCCAGCAGTGTAGGCTGGGGTCCGGGTCAGCCCCAGCATTTT.

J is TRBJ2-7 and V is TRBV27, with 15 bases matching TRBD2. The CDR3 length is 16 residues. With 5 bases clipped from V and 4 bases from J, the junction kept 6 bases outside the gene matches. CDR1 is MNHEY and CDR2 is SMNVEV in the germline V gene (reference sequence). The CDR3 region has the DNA TGTGCCAGCAGTCCCTGGGGACTAGCGGGGGGTTACGAGCAGTACTTC. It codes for CASSPWGLAGGYEQYF.

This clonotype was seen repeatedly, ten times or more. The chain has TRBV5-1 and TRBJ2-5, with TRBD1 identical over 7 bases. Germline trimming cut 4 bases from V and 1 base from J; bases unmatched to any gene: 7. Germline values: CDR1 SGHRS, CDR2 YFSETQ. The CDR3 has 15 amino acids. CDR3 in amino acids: CASSPPRTGQETQYF. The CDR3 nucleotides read TGCGCCAGCAGCCCCCCTCGGACAGGCCAAGAGACCCAGTACTTC.

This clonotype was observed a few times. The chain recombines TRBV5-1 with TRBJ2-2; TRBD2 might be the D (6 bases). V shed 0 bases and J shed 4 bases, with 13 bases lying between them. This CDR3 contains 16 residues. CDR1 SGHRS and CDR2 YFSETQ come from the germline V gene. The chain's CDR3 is CASSLVAVEGTGELFF. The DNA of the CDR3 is TGCGCCAGCAGCTTGGTAGCGGTCGAGGGCACCGGGGAGCTGTTTTTT. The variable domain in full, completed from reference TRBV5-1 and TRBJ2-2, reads KAGVTQTPRYLIKTRGQQVTLSCSPISGHRSVSWYQQTPGQGLQFLFEYFSETQRNKGNFPGRFSGRQFSNSRSEMNVSTLELGDSALYLCASSLVAVEGTGELFFGEGSRLTVL.

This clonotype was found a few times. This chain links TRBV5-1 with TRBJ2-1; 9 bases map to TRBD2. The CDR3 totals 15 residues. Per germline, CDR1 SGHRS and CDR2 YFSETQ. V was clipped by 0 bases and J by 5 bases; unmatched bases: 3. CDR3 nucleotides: TGCGCCAGCAGCTTGGGGCGGGAGGGGAACAATGAGCAGTTCTTC. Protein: CASSLGREGNNEQFF.

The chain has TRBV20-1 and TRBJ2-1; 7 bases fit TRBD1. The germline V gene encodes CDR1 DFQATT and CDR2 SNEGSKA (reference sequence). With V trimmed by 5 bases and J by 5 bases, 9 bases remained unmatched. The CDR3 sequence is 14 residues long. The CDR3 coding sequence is TGCAGTGCTTACTGGGACAGACAAAACAATGAGCAGTTCTTC. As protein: CSAYWDRQNNEQFF.

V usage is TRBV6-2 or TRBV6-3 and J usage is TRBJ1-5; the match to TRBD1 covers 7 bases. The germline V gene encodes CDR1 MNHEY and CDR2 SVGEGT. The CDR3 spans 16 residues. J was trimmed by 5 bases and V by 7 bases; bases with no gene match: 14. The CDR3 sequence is CASNSLQTGKDQPQHF. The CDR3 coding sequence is TGTGCCAGCAATTCCCTCCAGACAGGGAAGGATCAGCCCCAGCATTTT.

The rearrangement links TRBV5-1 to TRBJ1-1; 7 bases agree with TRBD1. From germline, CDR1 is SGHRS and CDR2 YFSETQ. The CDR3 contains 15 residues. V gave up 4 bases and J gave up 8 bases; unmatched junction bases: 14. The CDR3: CASSDAFKGAGEAFF. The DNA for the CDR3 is TGCGCCAGCAGCGATGCCTTTAAGGGGGCAGGGGAAGCTTTCTTT.

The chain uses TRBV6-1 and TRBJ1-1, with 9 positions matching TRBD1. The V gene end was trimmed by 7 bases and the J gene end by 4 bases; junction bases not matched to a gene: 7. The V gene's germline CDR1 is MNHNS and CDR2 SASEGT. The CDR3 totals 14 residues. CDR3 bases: TGTGCCAGCACCCACAGGGGGCTAGGCACTGAAGCTTTCTTT. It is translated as CASTHRGLGTEAFF.

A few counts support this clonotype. The CDR3: CASKTSGLTYEQYF. As DNA, the CDR3 is TGTGCCAGCAAAACTAGCGGGTTAACCTACGAGCAGTACTTC. The chain carries TRBV6-1 and TRBJ2-7; 9 nucleotides line up with TRBD2. Trimming at V came to 7 bases and at J to 2 bases, leaving 6 bases not matched to a gene. The CDR3 is 14 amino acids. From germline, CDR1 is MNHNS and CDR2 SASEGT.